This TCR beta chain emerged from a study of T cells after yellow fever vaccination. Study observations and caveats: Some clonotypes, a small share, were shared between CD4 and CD8 compartments. Researchers cautioned that FACS-sorted repertoires could harbor abundant clonotypes contaminating from the bulk population. Post-booster repertoires contained most primary-vaccination clones again (about 95% CD4, 88% CD8).

Worth noting for this clonotype: Its antigen is unknown.

5'RACE template switching produced TCR cDNA carrying a universal primer site and UMIs. TCRdb recomputed calls from the 5' RACE reads with MiXCR, one row per CDR3 protein. The profile shows about 230,000 distinct CDR3 sequences, more than 6.5% of them singletons. CDR1 is KGHSH and CDR2 is LQKENI in the germline V gene. Trimming took 0 bases from V and 5 from J; bases not matched to a gene: 7. This CDR3 contains 15 residues. This receptor was taken from a young man who received the YFV17D yellow fever vaccine. The source was CD4+ T cells sorted from PBMCs, collected on the day of the yellow fever booster vaccination. V usage is TRBV18 and J usage is TRBJ2-7; 7 bases are shared with TRBD2. As DNA, the CDR3 is TGTGCCAGCTCACCACCGGGGAGGGCCCGGGACGAGCAGTACTTC. The encoded protein is CASSPPGRARDEQYF.